This T cell receptor (beta chain) is drawn from a study of cytomegalovirus exposure and HLA in healthy donors. Overall study findings and caveats: Later genetic work tied a missense DCLRE1C variant to beta-chain V and J trimming. A cluster of highly shared sequence variants was likely a sequencing artifact. A later analysis reported that several of the most significant clusters appeared to be linked to common viral pathogens, among them Epstein-Barr virus.

PCR was performed using 60 Vbeta and 13 Jbeta primers. Sequencing was performed with immunoSEQ multiplex PCR; in TCRdb, only in-frame clones are kept and a portion is missing. The sample contains 170,000 or so clones, more than 80% of which appear only once. Comment on this clone: What it recognizes is unknown.

Trimming pared 3 bases from V and 6 bases from J, leaving 11 bases between. The CDR3 is 13 amino acids. Germline V gene data show CDR1 as SGHAT and CDR2 as FQDESV (reference sequence). This chain joins TRBV11-1 and TRBJ1-1; no clear D gene. Sequenced material: PBMCs. This receptor was taken from a boy aged 5 to 17 in good health and CMV-seronegative. CDR3 DNA sequence: TGTGCCAGCAGCTTGTGGGGAGCCGCTGAAGCTTTCTTT. This codes for CASSLWGAAEAFF.